This TCR beta chain originates from a study of OX40 agonist ivuxolimab in advanced cancers. Regarding the study as a whole: The CD4+ and CD8+ T cells in the blood had expanded clonally by week 6 at 0.1 to 3.0 mg/kg.

The V end lost 4 bases, the J end lost 0 bases, and 8 bases lay between the germline ends. The CDR3 length is 13 residues. Germline V CDR1 and CDR2: SGHNT, YYREEE (reference sequence). Clones were read by immunoSEQ multiplex PCR, and TCRdb kept only the in-frame ones, dropping some. The table lists some 64,000 clones, 65% to 90% of them singletons. Worth noting for this clone: What it recognizes is unknown.

The input for sequencing was CD4+ or CD8+ T cells sorted from blood, taken in a trial of the OX40 agonist ivuxolimab. This sequence was found in an adult with an advanced solid tumor such as melanoma, head and neck, liver or kidney cancer. The chain uses TRBV5-4 and TRBJ2-7, with no clear D. In DNA form, the CDR3 reads TGTGCCAGCAGCCTGCGTAACTCCTACGAGCAGTACTTC. Encoded protein: CASSLRNSYEQYF.